The clone carrying this T cell receptor (beta chain) came up a few times. Data came from immunoSEQ multiplex PCR; TCRdb stores just in-frame clones and leaves some out. The data contain about 120,000 clones, less than 95% of them singletons. This sample's time point: peripheral blood 6 weeks after treatment start. This record comes from a study of PD-L1 blockade in urothelial cancer. The V gene's germline CDR1 is LNHDA and CDR2 SQIVND (reference sequence). The CDR3 is made up of 16 amino acids. V lost 5 bases, J lost 9 bases, and 23 bases lay in between. The sample in question was PBMCs, obtained around atezolizumab (anti-PD-L1) treatment. The gene calls are TRBV19 and TRBJ1-5; D possibly corresponds to TRBD1 (5 bases). This sequence was found in a man aged 55 to 69 with urothelial cancer. The DNA for the CDR3 is TGTGCCAGTAGTGTTAGACAGCCCGCTTACGGGGGGCCCCAGCATTTT. Residues: CASSVRQPAYGGPQHF.